This passage covers 20 T cell receptor beta chains from one sample sequenced in a study of blood T cell repertoires in COVID-19 (dated by TCRdb to about 2020). Libraries came from the immunoSEQ multiplex PCR assay. Drawn from immuneACCESS, this table holds only the in-frame rearrangements with V and J called that TCRdb kept. Clones are partly lost; checked studies trace under half to an unresolved V gene and leave the rest unexplained. The sample yields around 130,000 clones; approximately 89% were counted once. The leading ten clones occupy around 3.6% of the sample. Sequenced material: peripheral blood. The origin of the receptors is a woman aged 55-69 years with acute or convalescent COVID-19.

This clone was counted a single time. J is TRBJ2-7 and V is TRBV15; 9 bases fit TRBD2. The germline V gene encodes CDR1 LNHNV and CDR2 YYDKDF (reference sequence). The J segment lost 6 bases and the V segment lost 1 base, leaving 7 bases of the junction unmatched. This CDR3 comprises 15 residues. CDR3 region: CATSRAPGLAVEQYF. The CDR3 bases are TGTGCCACCAGCAGAGCTCCGGGACTAGCAGTCGAGCAGTACTTC. The full variable domain, with the rest looked up from reference TRBV15 and TRBJ2-7, is DAMVIQNPRYQVTQFGKPVTLSCSQTLNHNVMYWYQQKSSQAPKLLFHYYDKDFNNEADTPDNFQSRRPNTSFCFLDIRSPGLGDTAMYLCATSRAPGLAVEQYFGPGTRLTVT.

Only one count was recorded for this clone. This chain's CDR3 is CSAMKGGEQYV. In DNA, the CDR3 is TGCAGTGCCATGAAAGGGGGCGAGCAGTACGTC. The rearrangement joins TRBV20-1 to TRBJ2-7, with D perhaps TRBD1 (6 bases). Germline assignment: CDR1 DFQATT and CDR2 SNEGSKA (reference sequence). The CDR3 is made up of 11 amino acids. The V gene lost 6 bases and the J gene lost 6 bases, with 12 bases spanning the gap.

This chain uses TRBV18 with TRBJ1-2; TRBD1 aligns across 9 bases. Trimming cost V 5 bases and J 0 bases; bases outside gene matches: 16. Germline loops: CDR1 KGHSH, CDR2 LQKENI. The CDR3 length is 19 residues. The CDR3 reads CASSKSEPGQGRANYGYTF. The CDR3 DNA follows: TGTGCCAGCTCAAAGAGCGAGCCGGGACAGGGACGTGCTAACTATGGCTACACCTTC.

This chain links TRBV20-1 with TRBJ2-3, with D maybe TRBD2 (6 bases). Germline V gives CDR1 DFQATT, CDR2 SNEGSKA (reference sequence). The CDR3 spans 11 residues. Trimming pared 7 bases from V and 9 bases from J, leaving 14 bases between. The DNA of the CDR3 is TGCAGTGTTGGGTGGGGGGACACGCAGTATTTT. This codes for CSVGWGDTQYF.

V is TRBV18 and J is TRBJ1-5; 9 bases align to TRBD1. The CDR3 totals 14 residues. V was clipped by 6 bases and J by 5 bases; unmatched bases: 5. Germline CDR1 reads KGHSH; CDR2 reads LQKENI. The DNA for the CDR3 is TGTGCCAGCTCGGGGGGACAGGGCTATCAGCCCCAGCATTTT. Residues: CASSGGQGYQPQHF.

The chain employs TRBV6-5 and TRBJ1-2; D remains unclear. Germline V gives CDR1 MNHEY, CDR2 SVGAGI. The CDR3 contains 13 residues. Trimming took off 2 bases at V and 1 base at J, with 5 bases between the two ends. The CDR3 DNA reads TGTGCCAGCAGTTACCGCGTTAACTATGGCTACACCTTC. Protein: CASSYRVNYGYTF.

The rearrangement uses TRBV9 and TRBJ2-1; TRBD1 might be the D (6 bases). CDR3 length: 15 amino acids. Trimming cost V 0 bases and J 7 bases, with 14 bases left between them. The V gene's germline CDR1 is SGDLS and CDR2 YYNGEE. CDR3 nucleotide sequence: TGTGCCAGCAGCGTAGCAGGGGAACCCAAAAATGAGCAGTTCTTC. Its protein is CASSVAGEPKNEQFF.

The chain recombines TRBV4-2 with TRBJ2-2; 9 bases are a match to TRBD2. The CDR3 runs to 16 residues. V lost 3 bases, J lost 5 bases, and 7 bases stayed unmatched. Germline CDR1 and CDR2: LGHNA and YNFKEQ. CDR3 bases: TGTGCCAGCAGCCACACGACTAGCGGACTAACCGGGGAGCTGTTTTTT. Protein: CASSHTTSGLTGELFF.

The CDR3 coding sequence is TGTGCCACCAGTGATTTGACTATTAGCGGGAGGGCCCCACAAGAGACCCAGTACTTC. This codes for CATSDLTISGRAPQETQYF. V gene TRBV24-1 combines with J gene TRBJ2-5, with TRBD2 identical over 11 bases. The CDR3 length is 19 residues. The V and J ends lost 0 bases and 2 bases, in that order; junction bases with no gene match: 10. Germline V CDR1 and CDR2: KGHDR, SFDVKD.

V and J are TRBV15 and TRBJ2-2; the D is unclear. The CDR3 totals 13 residues. Germline V lookup: CDR1 LNHNV, CDR2 YYDKDF (reference sequence). Between the trimmed V and J ends, which lost 6 bases and 5 bases, there was a span of 10 bases. As DNA, the CDR3 is TGTGCCACCAGTACCCCAGGTACCGGGGAGCTGTTTTTT. As protein: CATSTPGTGELFF.

This sequence joins TRBV19 and TRBJ2-3, with TRBD1 as a possible D gene (6 bases). V was trimmed by 5 bases and J by 0 bases, leaving 9 bases between them. Germline V lookup: CDR1 LNHDA, CDR2 SQIVND (reference sequence). CDR3 size: 14 residues. CDR3 sequence: CASSPGQSTDTQYF. Written as DNA, the CDR3 is TGTGCCAGTAGTCCCGGACAGAGCACAGATACGCAGTATTTT.

The J gene is TRBJ2-3, the V gene TRBV4-2; 12 nucleotides line up with TRBD2. CDR1 is LGHNA and CDR2 is YNFKEQ in the germline V gene. This CDR3 has 16 amino acids. With 0 bases clipped from V and 8 bases from J, the junction kept 6 bases outside the gene matches. For the CDR3, the DNA is TGTGCCAGCAGCCAAGATTTGACTAGCGGGAGTGGTACGCAGTATTTT. Amino acids: CASSQDLTSGSGTQYF.

The chain's CDR3 is CASRGWVSHEQFF. Here the CDR3 DNA reads TGTGCCAGTCGGGGGTGGGTGAGCCATGAGCAGTTCTTC. The V call is TRBV6-5, the J call TRBJ2-1; a weak D match, TRBD2 (6 bases). The germline gives CDR1 MNHEY, CDR2 SVGAGI. Trimming took 9 bases from V and 8 from J, leaving 17 bases between them. CDR3 length equals 13 residues.

V usage is TRBV28 and J usage is TRBJ1-6, with D possibly matching TRBD1 (5 bases). The ends were cut back, 3 bases at V and 7 bases at J, with 10 bases in the middle. CDR1 and CDR2 from the germline V gene are MDHEN and SYDVKM. This CDR3 region has 14 residues. CDR3 in amino acids: CASSFRRGNSPLHF. CDR3 in DNA: TGTGCCAGCAGTTTTAGAAGGGGCAATTCACCCCTCCACTTT.

The V call is TRBV12-3 or TRBV12-4, the J call TRBJ1-1; D is perhaps TRBD1 (6 bases). This CDR3 has 13 residues. V lost 10 bases to trimming and J lost 4 bases, with 16 bases between them. Written as DNA, the CDR3 is TGTGCCACCTCGACAGGCCTGGGCACTGAAGCTTTCTTT. Its protein is CATSTGLGTEAFF.

This sequence joins TRBV7-9 and TRBJ1-6; 10 nucleotides line up with TRBD1. Germline CDR1 SEHNR, CDR2 FQNEAQ (reference sequence). The CDR3 is 15 residues long. V lost 5 bases to trimming and J lost 10 bases; unmatched junction nucleotides: 8. As DNA, the CDR3 is TGTGCCAGCAGCCCACAGACAGGGGGCGTATCACCCCTCCACTTT. Amino acids: CASSPQTGGVSPLHF.

The gene calls are TRBV4-1 and TRBJ2-3; TRBD2 matches at 8 bases. The V and J ends lost 0 bases and 7 bases, in that order; junction bases with no gene match: 12. Germline lookup yields CDR1 MGHRA and CDR2 YSYEKL. The CDR3 covers 17 residues. The CDR3, as DNA: TGCGCCAGCAGCCAAGATGAAGCGGGAGCCGCGACCTATACGCAGTATTTT. It yields the protein CASSQDEAGAATYTQYF.

The chain couples TRBV5-1 to TRBJ2-7; maybe TRBD2 (5 bases). This CDR3 comprises 12 residues. Trimming took 4 bases from V and 0 from J, leaving 5 bases between them. Germline CDR1 reads SGHRS; CDR2 reads YFSETQ. CDR3: CASSGSSYEQYF. In DNA form, the CDR3 reads TGCGCCAGCAGCGGGAGCTCCTACGAGCAGTACTTC.

This chain joins TRBV4-1 and TRBJ1-6; no reliable D call. CDR1 and CDR2 from the germline V gene are MGHRA and YSYEKL. Trimming shortened V by 1 base and J by 4 bases, and 11 bases separated the two germline ends. The CDR3 length is 16 residues. In nucleotides, the CDR3 is TGCGCCAGCAGCCAAGGGGAGGGCGAATATAATTCACCCCTCCACTTT. Its protein is CASSQGEGEYNSPLHF.

This chain uses TRBV5-1 with TRBJ2-1; D is possibly TRBD2 (6 bases). Trimming took 3 bases from V and 8 from J, leaving 15 bases between them. Germline CDR1 reads SGHRS; CDR2 reads YFSETQ. This CDR3 has 14 residues. In nucleotides, the CDR3 is TGCGCCAGCAGCTCCAGCCTTCCGGGGGATGAGCAGTTCTTC. Amino acids: CASSSSLPGDEQFF. Full variable domain (missing parts from reference TRBV5-1 and TRBJ2-1): KAGVTQTPRYLIKTRGQQVTLSCSPISGHRSVSWYQQTPGQGLQFLFEYFSETQRNKGNFPGRFSGRQFSNSRSEMNVSTLELGDSALYLCASSSSLPGDEQFFGPGTRLTVL.